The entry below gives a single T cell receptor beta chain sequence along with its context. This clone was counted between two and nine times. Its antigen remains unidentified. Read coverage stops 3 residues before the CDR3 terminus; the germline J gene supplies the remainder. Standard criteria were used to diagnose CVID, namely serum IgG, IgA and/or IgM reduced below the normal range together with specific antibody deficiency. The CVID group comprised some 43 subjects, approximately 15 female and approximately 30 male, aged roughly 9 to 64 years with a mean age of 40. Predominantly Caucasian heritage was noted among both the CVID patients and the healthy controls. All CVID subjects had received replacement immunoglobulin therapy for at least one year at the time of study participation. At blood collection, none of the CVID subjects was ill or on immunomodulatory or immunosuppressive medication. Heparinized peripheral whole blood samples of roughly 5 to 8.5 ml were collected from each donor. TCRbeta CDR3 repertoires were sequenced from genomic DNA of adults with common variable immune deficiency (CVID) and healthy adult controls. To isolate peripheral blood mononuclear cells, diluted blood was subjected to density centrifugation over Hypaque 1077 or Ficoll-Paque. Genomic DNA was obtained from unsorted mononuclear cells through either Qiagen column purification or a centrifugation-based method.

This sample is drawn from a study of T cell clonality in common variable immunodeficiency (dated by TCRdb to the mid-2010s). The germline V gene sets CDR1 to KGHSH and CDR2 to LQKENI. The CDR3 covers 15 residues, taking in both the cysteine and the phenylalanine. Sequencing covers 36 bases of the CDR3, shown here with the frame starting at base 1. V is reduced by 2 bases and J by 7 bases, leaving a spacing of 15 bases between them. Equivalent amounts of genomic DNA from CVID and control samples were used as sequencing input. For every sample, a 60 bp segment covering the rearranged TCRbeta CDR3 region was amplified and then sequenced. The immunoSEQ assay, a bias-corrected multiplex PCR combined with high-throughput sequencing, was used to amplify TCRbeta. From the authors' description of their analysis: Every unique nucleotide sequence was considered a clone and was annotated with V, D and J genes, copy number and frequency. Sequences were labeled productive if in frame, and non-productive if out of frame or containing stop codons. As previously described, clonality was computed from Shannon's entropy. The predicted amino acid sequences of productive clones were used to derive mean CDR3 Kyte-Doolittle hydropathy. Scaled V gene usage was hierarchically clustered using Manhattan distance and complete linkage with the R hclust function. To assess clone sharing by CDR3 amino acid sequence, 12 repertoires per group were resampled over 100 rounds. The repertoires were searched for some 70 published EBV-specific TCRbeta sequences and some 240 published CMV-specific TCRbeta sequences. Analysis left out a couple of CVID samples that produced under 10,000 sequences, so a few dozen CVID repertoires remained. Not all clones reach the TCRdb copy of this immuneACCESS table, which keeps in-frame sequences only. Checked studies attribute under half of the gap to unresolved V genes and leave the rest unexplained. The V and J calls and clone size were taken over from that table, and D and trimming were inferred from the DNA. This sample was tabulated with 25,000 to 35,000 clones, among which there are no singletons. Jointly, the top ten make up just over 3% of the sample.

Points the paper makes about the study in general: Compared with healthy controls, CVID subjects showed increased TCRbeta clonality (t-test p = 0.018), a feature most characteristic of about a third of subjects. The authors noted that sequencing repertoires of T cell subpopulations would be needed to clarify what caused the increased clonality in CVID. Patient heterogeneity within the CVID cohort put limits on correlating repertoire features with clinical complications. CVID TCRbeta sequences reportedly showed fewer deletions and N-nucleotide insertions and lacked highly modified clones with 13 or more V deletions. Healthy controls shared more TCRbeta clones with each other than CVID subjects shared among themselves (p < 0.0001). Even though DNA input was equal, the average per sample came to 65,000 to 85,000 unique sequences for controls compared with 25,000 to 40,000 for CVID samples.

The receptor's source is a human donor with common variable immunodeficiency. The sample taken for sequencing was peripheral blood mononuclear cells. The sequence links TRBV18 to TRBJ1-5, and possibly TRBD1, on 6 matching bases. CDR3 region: CASSPASGARQPQHF. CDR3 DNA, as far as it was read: TGTGCCAGCTCACCAGCTTCAGGGGCCAGGCAGCCC. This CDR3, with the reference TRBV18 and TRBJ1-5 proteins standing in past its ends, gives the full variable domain NAGVMQNPRHLVRRRGQEARLRCSPMKGHSHVYWYRQLPEEGLKFMVYLQKENIIDESGMPKERFSAEFPKEGPSILRIQQVVRGDSAAYFCASSPASGARQPQHFGDGTRLSIL.